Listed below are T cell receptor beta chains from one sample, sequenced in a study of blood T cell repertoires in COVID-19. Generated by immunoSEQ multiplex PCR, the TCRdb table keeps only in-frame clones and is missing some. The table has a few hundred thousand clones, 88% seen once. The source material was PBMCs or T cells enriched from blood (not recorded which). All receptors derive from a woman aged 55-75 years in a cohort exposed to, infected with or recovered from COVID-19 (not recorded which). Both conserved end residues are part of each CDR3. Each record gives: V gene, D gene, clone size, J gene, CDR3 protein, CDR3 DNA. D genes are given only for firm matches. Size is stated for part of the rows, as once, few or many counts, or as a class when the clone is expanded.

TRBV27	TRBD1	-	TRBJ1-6	CASSWDPRTGLGSPLHF	TGTGCCAGCAGTTGGGATCCCCGGACAGGGTTGGGTTCACCCCTCCACTTT
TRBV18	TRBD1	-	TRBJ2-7	CASSPETGGANEQYF	TGTGCCAGCTCACCCGAGACAGGGGGCGCGAACGAGCAGTACTTC
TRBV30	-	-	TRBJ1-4	CAWSGGQGISTNEKLFF	TGTGCCTGGAGTGGGGGGCAGGGGATATCAACTAATGAAAAACTGTTTTTT
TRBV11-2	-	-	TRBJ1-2	CASSLVDWGRSYGYTF	TGTGCCAGCAGCTTAGTCGATTGGGGGAGGAGCTATGGCTACACCTTC
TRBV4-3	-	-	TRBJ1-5	CASSQAVDSNQPQHF	TGCGCCAGCAGCCAAGCGGTTGATAGCAATCAGCCCCAGCATTTT
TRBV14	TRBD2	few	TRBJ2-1	CASSQDIPGRRSSYNEQFF	TGTGCCAGCAGCCAAGATATTCCCGGGAGGCGGAGCTCCTACAATGAGCAGTTCTTC
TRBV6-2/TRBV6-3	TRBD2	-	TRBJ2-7	CASSGLAGEFYEQYF	TGTGCCAGCAGTGGACTAGCGGGAGAATTCTACGAGCAGTACTTC
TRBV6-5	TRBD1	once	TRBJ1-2	CASSYGTGGLTGYTF	TGTGCCAGCAGTTACGGGACAGGGGGCTTGACTGGCTACACCTTC
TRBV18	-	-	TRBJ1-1	CASSPIGGAEAFF	TGTGCCAGCTCACCAATTGGGGGGGCTGAAGCTTTCTTT
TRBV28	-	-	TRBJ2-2	CASSLTAGTGELFF	TGTGCCAGCAGTTTAACAGCTGGCACCGGGGAGCTGTTTTTT
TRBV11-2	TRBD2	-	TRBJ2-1	CASSLVGSGRDNEQFF	TGTGCCAGCAGCTTAGTGGGCAGCGGGAGGGATAATGAGCAGTTCTTC
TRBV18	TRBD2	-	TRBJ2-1	CASSQAGGPSIEQFF	TGTGCCAGCTCACAAGCGGGAGGGCCCTCTATCGAGCAGTTCTTC
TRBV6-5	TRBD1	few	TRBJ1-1	CASSLGPGQPEAFF	TGTGCCAGCAGTCTTGGACCGGGACAGCCTGAAGCTTTCTTT
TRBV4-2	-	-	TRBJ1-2	CASSQDSRPRGGYTF	TGTGCCAGCAGCCAAGACTCCCGGCCTAGAGGCGGCTACACCTTC
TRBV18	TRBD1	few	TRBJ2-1	CASSQGGRSDEQFF	TGTGCCAGCTCACAAGGGGGCCGTAGCGATGAGCAGTTCTTC
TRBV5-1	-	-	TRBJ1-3	CASSLQGSSGNTIYF	TGCGCCAGCAGCTTACAGGGAAGCTCTGGAAACACCATATATTTT
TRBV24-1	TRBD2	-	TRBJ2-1	CATSDIAGPYNEQFF	TGTGCCACCAGTGATATAGCGGGACCCTACAATGAGCAGTTCTTC
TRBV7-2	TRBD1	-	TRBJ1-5	CASSLDREQPQHF	TGTGCCAGCAGCTTGGACAGGGAACAGCCCCAGCATTTT
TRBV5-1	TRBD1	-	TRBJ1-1	CASSLAAGGEAEAFF	TGCGCCAGCAGCTTGGCGGCAGGGGGCGAAGCTGAAGCTTTCTTT
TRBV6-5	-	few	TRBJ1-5	CASSHRDGQPQHF	TGTGCCAGCAGTCACAGGGACGGGCAGCCCCAGCATTTT
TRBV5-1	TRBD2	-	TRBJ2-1	CASSFGGRAVNEQFF	TGCGCCAGCAGCTTTGGCGGGAGGGCCGTTAATGAGCAGTTCTTC
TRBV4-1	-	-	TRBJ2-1	CASSQDPGSYNEQFF	TGCGCCAGCAGCCAAGATCCGGGATCCTACAATGAGCAGTTCTTC
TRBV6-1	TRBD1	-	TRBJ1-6	CASSEEGAGNYNSPLHF	TGTGCCAGCAGTGAAGAGGGGGCAGGGAACTATAATTCACCCCTCCACTTT
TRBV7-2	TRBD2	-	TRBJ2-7	CASSLVFTSGKEKYF	TGTGCCAGCAGCTTAGTCTTTACTAGCGGGAAAGAAAAGTACTTC
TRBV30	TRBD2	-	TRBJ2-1	CAWSPGLDNEQFF	TGTGCCTGGAGTCCGGGACTAGACAATGAGCAGTTCTTC
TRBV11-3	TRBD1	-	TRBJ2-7	CASSLTGGHEQYF	TGTGCCAGCAGCTTAACAGGGGGCCACGAGCAGTACTTC
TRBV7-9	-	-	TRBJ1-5	CASSLATQANSNQPQHF	TGTGCCAGCAGCTTAGCAACGCAGGCAAATAGCAATCAGCCCCAGCATTTT
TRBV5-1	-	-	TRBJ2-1	CASSFATGRSSYNEQFF	TGCGCCAGCAGCTTCGCGACTGGCCGGAGCTCCTACAATGAGCAGTTCTTC
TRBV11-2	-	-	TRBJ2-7	CASSSTDLYEQYF	TGTGCCAGCAGCTCCACAGATCTCTACGAGCAGTACTTC
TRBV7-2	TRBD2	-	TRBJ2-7	CASSSQAAGGAYEQYF	TGTGCCAGCAGCTCCCAGGCAGCGGGAGGAGCCTACGAGCAGTACTTC
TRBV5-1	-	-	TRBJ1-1	CASSSTGQNAEAFF	TGCGCCAGCAGCTCGACAGGTCAAAACGCTGAAGCTTTCTTT
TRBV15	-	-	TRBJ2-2	CATSRGRYNTGELFF	TGTGCCACCAGCAGAGGCAGATATAACACCGGGGAGCTGTTTTTT
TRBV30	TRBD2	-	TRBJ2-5	CAWSTLAGVAETQYF	TGTGCCTGGAGTACGCTAGCGGGAGTTGCAGAGACCCAGTACTTC
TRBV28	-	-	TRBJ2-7	CATVPGLPYEQYF	TGTGCCACCGTCCCGGGACTTCCCTACGAGCAGTACTTC
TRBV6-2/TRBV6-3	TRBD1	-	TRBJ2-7	CASSSPGQSSYEQYF	TGTGCCAGCAGTTCCCCGGGACAGTCATCCTACGAGCAGTACTTC
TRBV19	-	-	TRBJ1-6	CASSIARTGGGSPLHF	TGTGCCAGTAGTATAGCTCGGACGGGAGGAGGTTCACCCCTCCACTTT
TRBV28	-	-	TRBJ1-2	CASRSSNRDSYTF	TGTGCCAGCAGGTCCTCCAACAGGGACAGCTACACCTTC
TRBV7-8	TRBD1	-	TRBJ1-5	CASSPQGAGNQPQHF	TGTGCCAGCAGCCCCCAGGGGGCTGGCAATCAGCCCCAGCATTTT
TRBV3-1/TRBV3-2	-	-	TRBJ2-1	CASSRSASSYNEQFF	TGTGCCAGCAGCCGTAGCGCGAGCTCCTACAATGAGCAGTTCTTC
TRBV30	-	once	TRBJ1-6	CAWSGGGKTWEYNSPLHF	TGTGCCTGGAGTGGCGGGGGGAAGACTTGGGAATATAATTCACCCCTCCACTTT